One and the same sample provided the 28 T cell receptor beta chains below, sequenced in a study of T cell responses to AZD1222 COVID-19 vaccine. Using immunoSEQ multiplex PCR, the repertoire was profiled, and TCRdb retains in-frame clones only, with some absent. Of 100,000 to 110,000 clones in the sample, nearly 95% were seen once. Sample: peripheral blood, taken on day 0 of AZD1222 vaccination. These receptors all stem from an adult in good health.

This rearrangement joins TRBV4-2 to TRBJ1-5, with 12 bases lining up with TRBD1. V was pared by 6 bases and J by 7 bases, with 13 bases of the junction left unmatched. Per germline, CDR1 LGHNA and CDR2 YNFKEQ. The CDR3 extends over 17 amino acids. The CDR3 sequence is CASSHTLGTGGEQPQHF. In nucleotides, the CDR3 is TGTGCCAGCAGTCACACGCTAGGGACAGGGGGCGAGCAGCCCCAGCATTTT.

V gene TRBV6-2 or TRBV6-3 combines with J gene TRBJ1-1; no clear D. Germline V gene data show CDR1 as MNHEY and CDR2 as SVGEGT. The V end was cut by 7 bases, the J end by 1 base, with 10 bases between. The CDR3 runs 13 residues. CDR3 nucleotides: TGTGCCAGCACCCCTCTAGGGAACACTGAAGCTTTCTTT. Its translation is CASTPLGNTEAFF.

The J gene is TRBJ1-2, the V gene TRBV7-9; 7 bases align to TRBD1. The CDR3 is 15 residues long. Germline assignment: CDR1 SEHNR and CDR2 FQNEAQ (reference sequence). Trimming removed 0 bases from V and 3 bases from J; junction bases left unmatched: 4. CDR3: CASSLASGQDYGYTF. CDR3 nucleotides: TGTGCCAGCAGCTTAGCGAGTGGACAGGACTATGGCTACACCTTC.

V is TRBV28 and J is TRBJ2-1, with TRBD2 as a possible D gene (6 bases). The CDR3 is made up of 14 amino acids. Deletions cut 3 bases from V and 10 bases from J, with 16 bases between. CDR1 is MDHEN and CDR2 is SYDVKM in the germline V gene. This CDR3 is CASSFLWGEGEQFF. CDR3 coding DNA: TGTGCCAGCAGTTTTTTGTGGGGGGAAGGCGAGCAGTTCTTC.

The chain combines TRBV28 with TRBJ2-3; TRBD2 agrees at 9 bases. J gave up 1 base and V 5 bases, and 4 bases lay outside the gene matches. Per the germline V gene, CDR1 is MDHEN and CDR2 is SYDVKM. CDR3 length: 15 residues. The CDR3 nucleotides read TGTGCCAGCAGTGTAGCGGGAGTGGGCACAGATACGCAGTATTTT. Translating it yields CASSVAGVGTDTQYF.

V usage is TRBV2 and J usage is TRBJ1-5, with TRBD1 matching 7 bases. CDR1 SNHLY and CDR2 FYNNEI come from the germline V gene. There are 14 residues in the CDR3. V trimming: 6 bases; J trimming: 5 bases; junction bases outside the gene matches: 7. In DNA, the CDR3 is TGTGCCAGCAGCGAGACAGGGAGATATCAGCCCCAGCATTTT. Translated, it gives CASSETGRYQPQHF.

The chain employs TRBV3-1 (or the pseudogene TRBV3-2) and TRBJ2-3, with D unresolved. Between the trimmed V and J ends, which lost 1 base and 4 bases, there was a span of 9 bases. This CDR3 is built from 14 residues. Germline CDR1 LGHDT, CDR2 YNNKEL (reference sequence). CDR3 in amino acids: CASSQGWRSDTQYF. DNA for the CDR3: TGTGCCAGCAGCCAAGGGTGGCGTTCAGATACGCAGTATTTT.

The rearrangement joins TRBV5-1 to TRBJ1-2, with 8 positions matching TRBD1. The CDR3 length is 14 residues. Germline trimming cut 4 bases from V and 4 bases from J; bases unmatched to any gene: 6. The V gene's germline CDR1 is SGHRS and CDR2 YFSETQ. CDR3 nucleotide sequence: TGCGCCAGCAGCCTTTTACAGGGGGGCTATGGCTACACCTTC. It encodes CASSLLQGGYGYTF. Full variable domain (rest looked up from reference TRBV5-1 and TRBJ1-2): KAGVTQTPRYLIKTRGQQVTLSCSPISGHRSVSWYQQTPGQGLQFLFEYFSETQRNKGNFPGRFSGRQFSNSRSEMNVSTLELGDSALYLCASSLLQGGYGYTFGSGTRLTVV.

CDR3 nucleotides: TGTGCCAGCTCACCTCCCCAAGCCTACGAGCAGTACTTC. Protein: CASSPPQAYEQYF. The rearrangement links TRBV18 to TRBJ2-7; D not resolved. The germline gives CDR1 KGHSH, CDR2 LQKENI. The CDR3 spans 13 residues. V lost 3 bases, J lost 2 bases, and 8 bases lay in between.

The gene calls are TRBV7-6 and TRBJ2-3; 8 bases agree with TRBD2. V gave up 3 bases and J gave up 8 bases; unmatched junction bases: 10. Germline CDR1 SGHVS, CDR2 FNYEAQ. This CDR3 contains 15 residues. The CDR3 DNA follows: TGTGCCAGCAGCTTCGGACGGGAGGGCCCGCGTACGCAGTATTTT. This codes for CASSFGREGPRTQYF.

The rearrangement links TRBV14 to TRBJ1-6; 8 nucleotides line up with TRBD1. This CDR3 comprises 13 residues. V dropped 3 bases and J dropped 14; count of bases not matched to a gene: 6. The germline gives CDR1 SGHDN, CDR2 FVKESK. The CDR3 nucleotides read TGTGCCAGCAGCCAGAACAGGGGGTTAGCCCTCCACTTT. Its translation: CASSQNRGLALHF.

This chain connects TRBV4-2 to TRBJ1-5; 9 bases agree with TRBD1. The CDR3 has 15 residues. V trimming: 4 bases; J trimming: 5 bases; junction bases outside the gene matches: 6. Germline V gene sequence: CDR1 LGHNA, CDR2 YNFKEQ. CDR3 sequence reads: CASSLTGGGDQPQHF. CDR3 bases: TGTGCCAGCAGCCTTACAGGGGGCGGCGATCAGCCCCAGCATTTT.

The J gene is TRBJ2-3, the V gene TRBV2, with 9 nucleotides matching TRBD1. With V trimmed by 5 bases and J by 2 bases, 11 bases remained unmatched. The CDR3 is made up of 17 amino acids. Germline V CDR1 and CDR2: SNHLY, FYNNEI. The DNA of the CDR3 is TGTGCCAGCAGTACACCTTCGGGGACAGGGATCACAGATACGCAGTATTTT. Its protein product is CASSTPSGTGITDTQYF.

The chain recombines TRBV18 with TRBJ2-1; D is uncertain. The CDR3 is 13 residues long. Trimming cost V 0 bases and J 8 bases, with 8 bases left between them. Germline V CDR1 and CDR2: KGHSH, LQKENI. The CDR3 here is CASSPPAFDEQFF. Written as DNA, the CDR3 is TGTGCCAGCTCACCACCTGCTTTTGATGAGCAGTTCTTC.

The CDR3 nucleotides are TGTGCCAGCAGGCGATTGGGGTCCTACGAGCAGTACTTC. This sequence encodes CASRRLGSYEQYF. The chain combines TRBV2 with TRBJ2-7; D unclear. Trimming shortened V by 6 bases and J by 1 base, and 10 bases separated the two germline ends. Germline CDR1 SNHLY, CDR2 FYNNEI. The CDR3 loop spans 13 amino acids.

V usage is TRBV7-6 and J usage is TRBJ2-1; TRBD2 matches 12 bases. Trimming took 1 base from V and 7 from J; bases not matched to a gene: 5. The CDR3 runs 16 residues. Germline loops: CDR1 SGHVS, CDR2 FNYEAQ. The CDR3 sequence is CASSLESSGRGNEQFF. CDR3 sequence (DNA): TGTGCCAGCAGCTTAGAGTCTAGCGGGAGGGGTAATGAGCAGTTCTTC.

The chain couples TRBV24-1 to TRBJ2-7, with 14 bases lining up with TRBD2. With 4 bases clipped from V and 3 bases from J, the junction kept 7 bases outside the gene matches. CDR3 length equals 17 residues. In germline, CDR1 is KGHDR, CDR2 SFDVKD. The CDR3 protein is CATSDPGTSGRGYEQYF. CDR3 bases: TGTGCCACCAGTGACCCTGGGACTAGCGGGAGAGGCTACGAGCAGTACTTC.

For the CDR3, the DNA is TGTGCCAGCAGTTTAGGTCTTGAAGAGACCCAGTACTTC. Encoded protein: CASSLGLEETQYF. V gene TRBV2 combines with J gene TRBJ2-5, with unresolved D. Per germline, CDR1 SNHLY and CDR2 FYNNEI. Trimming removed 5 bases from V and 3 bases from J, with 10 bases in between. The CDR3 is made up of 13 amino acids.

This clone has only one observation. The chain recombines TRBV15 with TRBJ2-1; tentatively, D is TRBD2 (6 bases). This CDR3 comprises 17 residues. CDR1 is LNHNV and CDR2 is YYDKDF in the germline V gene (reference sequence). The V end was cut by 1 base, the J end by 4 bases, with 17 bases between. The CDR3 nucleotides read TGTGCCACCAGCAGAGGCTCGTTGGGACTTACTTACAATGAGCAGTTCTTC. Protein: CATSRGSLGLTYNEQFF.

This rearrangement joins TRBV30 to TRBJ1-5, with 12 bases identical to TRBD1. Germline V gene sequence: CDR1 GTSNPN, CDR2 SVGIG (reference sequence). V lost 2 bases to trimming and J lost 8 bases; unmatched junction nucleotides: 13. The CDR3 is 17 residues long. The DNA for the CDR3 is TGTGCCTGGAGTCCGACTCTCCGGGACAGGGGGCTGGAGCCCCAGCATTTT. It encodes CAWSPTLRDRGLEPQHF.

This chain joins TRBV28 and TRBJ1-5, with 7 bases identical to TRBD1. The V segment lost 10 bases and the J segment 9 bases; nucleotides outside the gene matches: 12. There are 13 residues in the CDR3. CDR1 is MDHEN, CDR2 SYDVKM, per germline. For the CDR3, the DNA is TGTGCCATCAGGTCCAGGGGGGTGTGGCCCCAGCATTTT. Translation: CAIRSRGVWPQHF.

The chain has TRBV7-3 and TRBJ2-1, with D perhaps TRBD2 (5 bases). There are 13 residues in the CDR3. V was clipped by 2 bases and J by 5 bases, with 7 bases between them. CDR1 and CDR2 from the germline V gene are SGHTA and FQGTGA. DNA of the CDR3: TGTGCCAGCAGCTTAGGACTGAACAATGAGCAGTTCTTC. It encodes CASSLGLNNEQFF.

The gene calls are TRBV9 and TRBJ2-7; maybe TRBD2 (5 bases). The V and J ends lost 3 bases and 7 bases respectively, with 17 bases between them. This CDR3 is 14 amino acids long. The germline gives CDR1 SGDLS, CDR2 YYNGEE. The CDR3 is CASSETLPGSEQYF. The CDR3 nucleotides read TGTGCCAGCAGCGAGACACTCCCGGGGTCGGAGCAGTACTTC.

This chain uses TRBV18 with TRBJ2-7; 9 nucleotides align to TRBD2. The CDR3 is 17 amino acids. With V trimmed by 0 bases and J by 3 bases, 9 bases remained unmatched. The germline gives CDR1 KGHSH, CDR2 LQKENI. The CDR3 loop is CASSPPISGSSVYEQYF. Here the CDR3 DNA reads TGTGCCAGCTCACCACCGATTAGCGGGAGTTCGGTCTACGAGCAGTACTTC.

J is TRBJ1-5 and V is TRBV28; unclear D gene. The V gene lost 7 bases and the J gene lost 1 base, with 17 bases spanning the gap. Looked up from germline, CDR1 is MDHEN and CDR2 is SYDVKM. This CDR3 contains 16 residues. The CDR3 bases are TGTGCCAGCACCCCGCTTGGAACAGCCAGCAATCAGCCCCAGCATTTT. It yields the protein CASTPLGTASNQPQHF.

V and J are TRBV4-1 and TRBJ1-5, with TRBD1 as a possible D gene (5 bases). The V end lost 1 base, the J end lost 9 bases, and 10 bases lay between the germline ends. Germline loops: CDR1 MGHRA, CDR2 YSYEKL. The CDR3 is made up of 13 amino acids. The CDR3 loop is CASSQGVGRPQHF. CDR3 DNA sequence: TGCGCCAGCAGCCAAGGGGTGGGGCGGCCCCAGCATTTT.

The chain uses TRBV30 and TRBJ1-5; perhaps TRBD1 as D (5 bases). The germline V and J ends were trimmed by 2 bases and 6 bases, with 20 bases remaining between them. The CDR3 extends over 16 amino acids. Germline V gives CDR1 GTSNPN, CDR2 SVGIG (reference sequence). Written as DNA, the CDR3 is TGTGCCTGGAGTCATCGAGTACAGGTCGGTAGTCAGCCCCAGCATTTT. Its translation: CAWSHRVQVGSQPQHF.

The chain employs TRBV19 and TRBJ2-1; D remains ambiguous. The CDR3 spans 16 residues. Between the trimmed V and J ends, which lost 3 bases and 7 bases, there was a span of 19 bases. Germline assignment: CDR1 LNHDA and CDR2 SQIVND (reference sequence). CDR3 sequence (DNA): TGTGCCAGTAGTATGGCTGGCGGCAGTGTAAGGAATGAGCAGTTCTTC. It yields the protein CASSMAGGSVRNEQFF. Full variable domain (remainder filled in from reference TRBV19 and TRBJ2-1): DGGITQSPKYLFRKEGQNVTLSCEQNLNHDAMYWYRQDPGQGLRLIYYSQIVNDFQKGDIAEGYSVSREKKESFPLTVTSAQKNPTAFYLCASSMAGGSVRNEQFFGPGTRLTVL.